This T cell receptor (beta chain) is drawn from a study of T-cell memory formation after mild COVID-19. Study-level findings and limits: What remained unconfirmed was the SARS-CoV-2 specificity of second-wave clones peaking on day 37. Clones that shrank (day 15 to 85) were balanced CD4/CD8, whereas later expanders leaned CD4+. Some clones that responded were present in memory (sampled pre-infection), which suggests cross-reactive memory joined.

In the case of this clonotype: The antigen is not known.

The CDR3 has 17 amino acids. J was trimmed by 0 bases and V by 3 bases; bases with no gene match: 9. Germline V gene sequence: CDR1 MNHEY, CDR2 SVGEGT. Sample barcodes and UMIs were carried by the TCR alpha and TCR beta cDNA libraries that 5'RACE generated with constant-segment primers. TCRdb processed the 5' RACE reads anew with MiXCR; each CDR3 protein has one entry. The sample gives hundreds of thousands of distinct CDR3 sequences, roughly 15% of which show up once; roughly 23% is in the top ten. Sequenced: PBMCs or a T cell subset sorted from them (not recorded which). J is TRBJ2-7 and V is TRBV6-2 or TRBV6-3; TRBD2 aligns across 9 bases. This sequence was found in a man younger than 35 who had mild COVID-19 (a few samples of this study predate the infection). Cell type and time point are not known. CDR3 amino acids: CASSYPTSGESSYEQYF. In DNA form, the CDR3 reads TGTGCCAGCAGTTATCCGACTAGCGGCGAAAGCTCCTACGAGCAGTACTTC.